Listed here are 24 T cell receptor beta chains from one sample, sequenced in a study of response to subunit inactivated influenza vaccine. From the RT-PCR reads, TCRdb called clonotypes with MiXCR, one entry per CDR3 protein. The profile shows 650,000 to 800,000 distinct CDR3 sequences, approximately 13% of them singletons. Sequences were derived from PBMCs from blood, sampled around two weeks before vaccination. Receptors originate from a man in his fifties who received an inactivated influenza vaccine.

This sequence joins TRBV28 and TRBJ2-1; TRBD2 is a possible D gene (7 bases). Per the germline V gene, CDR1 is MDHEN and CDR2 is SYDVKM. V lost 10 bases to trimming and J lost 7 bases, with 20 bases between them. The length of the CDR3 is 14 residues. The CDR3 spells CATLLQGGHNEQFF. In nucleotides, the CDR3 is TGTGCCACCTTGTTACAGGGAGGGCATAATGAGCAGTTCTTC.

The gene calls are TRBV4-2 and TRBJ1-5, with TRBD1 identical over 7 bases. This CDR3 contains 14 residues. In germline, CDR1 is LGHNA, CDR2 YNFKEQ. V gave up 0 bases and J gave up 11 bases; unmatched junction bases: 7. This CDR3 is CASSQDTGEGTQHF. CDR3 sequence (DNA): TGTGCCAGCAGCCAAGACACAGGGGAGGGGACCCAGCATTTT.

J is TRBJ1-5 and V is TRBV7-2; the D is unclear. V lost 1 base and J 0 bases, leaving 10 bases between the germline ends. This CDR3 contains 16 residues. Germline assignment: CDR1 SGHTA and CDR2 FQGNSA. CDR3 in amino acids: CASSLEEVYSNQPQHF. The CDR3 nucleotides are TGTGCCAGCAGCTTAGAGGAAGTCTATAGCAATCAGCCCCAGCATTTT.

The chain joins TRBV29-1 to TRBJ2-3; 12 nucleotides match TRBD2. The CDR3 runs to 15 residues. In germline, CDR1 is SQVTM, CDR2 ANQGSEA. The junction had 8 bases not matched to a gene; V was cut back by 6 bases and J by 4 bases. CDR3 bases: TGCAGCGTAGCGACTAGCGGGAGTGGAGCAGATACGCAGTATTTT. Translating it yields CSVATSGSGADTQYF.

The sample holds a few counts of this clonotype. The rearrangement links TRBV11-2 to TRBJ1-2; D possibly corresponds to TRBD1 (5 bases). Deletions cut 5 bases from V and 5 bases from J, with 12 bases between. This CDR3 is built from 13 residues. Germline assignment: CDR1 SGHAT and CDR2 FQNNGV. DNA for the CDR3: TGTGCCAGCAGCCGGGGACTACGGTATGGCTACACCTTC. Protein sequence: CASSRGLRYGYTF.

This clonotype showed up just a few times. The CDR3 DNA reads as TGCAGTGCAGCCCCCACCAACAGGGGTACAGATACGCAGTATTTT. Encoded protein: CSAAPTNRGTDTQYF. The rearrangement links TRBV20-1 to TRBJ2-3; TRBD1 aligns across 7 bases. The CDR3 has 15 residues. Germline assignment: CDR1 DFQATT and CDR2 SNEGSKA (reference sequence). V was clipped by 6 bases and J by 3 bases; unmatched bases: 12.

This clonotype was counted many times. The CDR3 loop reads CASSRTSGPDTQYF. The CDR3 DNA is TGTGCCAGCAGTCGGACTAGCGGGCCAGATACGCAGTATTTT. This chain links TRBV6-1 with TRBJ2-3; 11 bases fit TRBD2. V lost 5 bases, J lost 4 bases, and 2 bases stayed unmatched. Germline values: CDR1 MNHNS, CDR2 SASEGT. This CDR3 is 14 amino acids long.

This clonotype was picked up a small number of times. The chain links TRBV10-3 to TRBJ2-7; 10 nucleotides match TRBD2. Germline CDR1 reads ENHRY; CDR2 reads SYGVKD. This CDR3 region has 15 residues. After removal of 3 bases from V and 2 bases from J, the junction contained 4 bases not matched to a gene. As DNA, the CDR3 is TGTGCCATCAGTGATCCTAGCGGGAGTGCCTACGAGCAGTACTTC. Translating gives CAISDPSGSAYEQYF.

This clonotype has a count of ten or more. J is TRBJ1-3 and V is TRBV2, with D unclear. Germline lookup yields CDR1 SNHLY and CDR2 FYNNEI. The CDR3 totals 13 residues. V was trimmed by 1 base and J by 2 bases, leaving 3 bases between them. DNA of the CDR3: TGTGCCAGCAGTGAAGGTCCTGGAAACACCATATATTTT. Its protein product is CASSEGPGNTIYF.

In this sample, this clonotype turned up a few times. The chain couples TRBV4-3 to TRBJ2-1; D gene ambiguous. CDR3 length: 17 residues. The germline V and J ends were trimmed by 0 bases and 8 bases, with 20 bases remaining between them. Germline CDR1 is LGHNA and CDR2 is YSLEER. DNA of the CDR3: TGCGCCAGCAGCCAAGATGTATACCAACCTAGGGCACATGAGCAGTTCTTC. Translation: CASSQDVYQPRAHEQFF.

This clonotype was observed at least ten times. V and J are TRBV12-3 or TRBV12-4 and TRBJ2-3; D gene unclear. Trimming cost V 5 bases and J 2 bases, with 14 bases left between them. The CDR3 covers 15 residues. The CDR3 sequence: CASSPGRRTTDTQYF. As DNA, the CDR3 is TGTGCCAGCAGTCCAGGACGGAGAACCACAGATACGCAGTATTTT.

The chain recombines TRBV28 with TRBJ1-1; TRBD1 might be the D (6 bases). CDR3 length: 15 amino acids. V was pared by 3 bases and J by 1 base, with 12 bases between. Germline values: CDR1 MDHEN, CDR2 SYDVKM. CDR3 loop: CASSFGGRKNTEAFF. The CDR3 bases are TGTGCCAGCAGTTTTGGGGGCAGGAAGAACACTGAAGCTTTCTTT. Full variable domain (missing parts from reference TRBV28 and TRBJ1-1): DVKVTQSSRYLVKRTGEKVFLECVQDMDHENMFWYRQDPGLGLRLIYFSYDVKMKEKGDIPEGYSVSREKKERFSLILESASTNQTSMYLCASSFGGRKNTEAFFGQGTRLTVV.

This clonotype was seen more than once but under ten times. The chain joins TRBV20-1 to TRBJ2-3; possibly TRBD1 for D (5 bases). The CDR3 consists of 13 residues. With 5 bases removed from V and 1 base from J, the gap between germline ends came to 10 bases. The V gene's germline CDR1 is DFQATT and CDR2 SNEGSKA (reference sequence). DNA of the CDR3: TGCAGTGCTCGCAAGACAGGCACAGATACGCAGTATTTT. Its translation: CSARKTGTDTQYF.

V and J are TRBV27 and TRBJ2-1; tentatively, D is TRBD1 or TRBD2 (6 bases each). The CDR3 totals 15 residues. Per the germline V gene, CDR1 is MNHEY and CDR2 is SMNVEV (reference sequence). V lost 2 bases and J lost 5, with 13 bases in between. In DNA form, the CDR3 reads TGTGCCAGCAGTTTAGGGGGGCCCCGCAACAATGAGCAGTTCTTC. It translates to CASSLGGPRNNEQFF.

The gene calls are TRBV29-1 and TRBJ2-3, with D tentatively TRBD2 (5 bases). Germline CDR1 SQVTM, CDR2 ANQGSEA. The V end lost 4 bases, the J end lost 4 bases, and 9 bases lay between the germline ends. This CDR3 has 12 residues. The CDR3 region is CSVVLGADTQYF. CDR3 DNA sequence: TGCAGCGTTGTTCTGGGAGCAGATACGCAGTATTTT.

In its sample, this clonotype was seen a few times. V is TRBV4-1 and J is TRBJ1-2; D call uncertain. V was pared by 1 base and J by 5 bases, with 11 bases between. Germline CDR1 MGHRA, CDR2 YSYEKL. The CDR3 is made up of 14 amino acids. Here the CDR3 DNA reads TGCGCCAGCAGCCAAGGGACCAGCACGTATGGCTACACCTTC. It yields the protein CASSQGTSTYGYTF.

V gene TRBV12-3 or TRBV12-4 combines with J gene TRBJ2-5; TRBD2 agrees at 8 bases. V lost 7 bases and J lost 9; bases outside the gene matches: 4. The CDR3 consists of 11 residues. As DNA, the CDR3 is TGTGCCAGCAAACTCGGGGGGGCCCAGTACTTC. This codes for CASKLGGAQYF.

The chain carries TRBV19 and TRBJ2-3; possibly TRBD1 for D (6 bases). This CDR3 is 15 amino acids long. V lost 3 bases, J lost 0 bases, and 10 bases lay in between. Germline V CDR1 and CDR2: LNHDA, SQIVND (reference sequence). The DNA of the CDR3 is TGTGCCAGTAGTATTCAGGGGTCTAGCACAGATACGCAGTATTTT. Protein sequence: CASSIQGSSTDTQYF.

V gene TRBV2 combines with J gene TRBJ2-1; 10 bases match TRBD2. Trimming cost V 3 bases and J 2 bases; bases outside gene matches: 7. The germline gives CDR1 SNHLY, CDR2 FYNNEI. This CDR3 spans 17 amino acids. CDR3 residues: CASSEQSGGGPYNEQFF. CDR3 in DNA: TGTGCCAGCAGTGAGCAAAGCGGGGGGGGACCCTACAATGAGCAGTTCTTC.

The chain has TRBV7-8 and TRBJ2-7; 7 bases are a match to TRBD2. This CDR3 has 15 residues. Germline V gene sequence: CDR1 SGHVS, CDR2 FQNEAQ. V lost 2 bases, J lost 5 bases, and 9 bases stayed unmatched. The CDR3, as DNA: TGTGCCAGCAGCTTACGACTAGCACCAAGCCACGAGCAGTACTTC. Protein: CASSLRLAPSHEQYF.

This clonotype was observed at least ten times. The V and J genes are TRBV7-9 and TRBJ2-1; possibly TRBD2 for D (5 bases). V gave up 3 bases and J gave up 6 bases, with 12 bases separating them. CDR1 and CDR2 from the germline V gene are SEHNR and FQNEAQ (reference sequence). The CDR3 is 14 residues long. The CDR3 is CASSFYEGVNEQFF. The CDR3 DNA sequence: TGTGCCAGCAGCTTTTACGAGGGAGTCAATGAGCAGTTCTTC.

This clonotype was detected a few times. One end of the junction varies from germline; a read error may be responsible. The V call is TRBV5-1, the J call TRBJ2-7, with unresolved D. CDR1 SGHRS and CDR2 YFSETQ come from the germline V gene. There are 13 residues in the CDR3. The CDR3 spells CASSLGPVYAQYF. DNA for the CDR3: TGCGCCAGCAGCTTGGGGCCGGTATACGCGCAGTACTTC.

The J gene is TRBJ2-3, the V gene TRBV27; 11 nucleotides match TRBD2. In germline, CDR1 is MNHEY, CDR2 SMNVEV (reference sequence). There are 17 residues in the CDR3. V trimming: 2 bases; J trimming: 0 bases; junction bases outside the gene matches: 4. CDR3 residues: CASSLQLAGGSTDTQYF. Written as DNA, the CDR3 is TGTGCCAGCAGTTTACAATTAGCGGGGGGGAGCACAGATACGCAGTATTTT.

The chain links TRBV15 to TRBJ1-5; TRBD1 might be the D (5 bases). V lost 5 bases and J lost 4, with 15 bases in between. The CDR3 consists of 15 residues. CDR1 and CDR2 (germline): LNHNV, YYDKDF (reference sequence). CDR3 region: CATSVPGLGNQPQHF. CDR3 DNA: TGTGCCACCAGCGTGCCAGGGCTAGGAAATCAGCCCCAGCATTTT.